The T cell receptor (beta chain) described here comes from a study of T cells after yellow fever vaccination. Study information: Low-cell-number fractions underwent preparation using SMART-Seq v4 Ultra Low Input.

The ends were cut back, 7 bases at V and 6 bases at J, with 12 bases in the middle. Germline loops: CDR1 SQVTM, CDR2 ANQGSEA. This CDR3 has 12 residues. This clonotype has more than one count but fewer than ten. Antigen specificity is unknown. Study-level points and caveats: Booster sampling recovered most clones from primary vaccination (nearly 98% CD4, approximately 88% CD8). High-abundance clonotypes from the bulk population could contaminate FACS-sorted repertoires.

TCR cDNA was made by 5'RACE template switching, adding a universal primer site and UMIs. A single record per CDR3 protein comes from TCRdb applying MiXCR to the 5' RACE reads. The sample has a few hundred thousand distinct CDR3 sequences, 4.1% seen once; the top ten hold roughly 25%. The genes are TRBV29-1 and TRBJ2-2; tentatively, D is TRBD1 or TRBD2 (6 bases each). The receptor was derived from a young man who received the YFV17D yellow fever vaccine. The source was PBMCs, collected 5 days after the yellow fever booster vaccination. The CDR3 reads CSGRGGSGELFF. CDR3 nucleotide sequence: TGCAGCGGAAGAGGGGGGTCCGGGGAGCTGTTTTTT.